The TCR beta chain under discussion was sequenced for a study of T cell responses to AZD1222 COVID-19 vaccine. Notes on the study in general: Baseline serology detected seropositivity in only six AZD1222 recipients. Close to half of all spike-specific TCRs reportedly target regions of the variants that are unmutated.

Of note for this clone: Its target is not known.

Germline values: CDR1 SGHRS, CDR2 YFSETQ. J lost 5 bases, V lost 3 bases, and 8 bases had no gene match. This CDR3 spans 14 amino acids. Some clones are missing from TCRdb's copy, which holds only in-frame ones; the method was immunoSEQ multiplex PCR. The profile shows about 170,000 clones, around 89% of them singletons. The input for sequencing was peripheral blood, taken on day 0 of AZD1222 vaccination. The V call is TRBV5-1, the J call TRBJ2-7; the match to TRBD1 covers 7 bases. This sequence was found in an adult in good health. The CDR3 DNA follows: TGCGCCAGCAGCTCAGCTGGGACAGCCAACGAGCAGTACTTC. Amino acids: CASSSAGTANEQYF. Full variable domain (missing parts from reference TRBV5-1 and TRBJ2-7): KAGVTQTPRYLIKTRGQQVTLSCSPISGHRSVSWYQQTPGQGLQFLFEYFSETQRNKGNFPGRFSGRQFSNSRSEMNVSTLELGDSALYLCASSSAGTANEQYFGPGTRLTVT.